Following are 28 T cell receptor beta chains from one sample sequenced in a study of read filtering for tumor transcriptome and immune sequencing. Molecular barcoded adaptors covering alpha/delta and beta/gamma chains were used on 400 to 450 ng RNA. TCRdb processed the reads anew with MiXCR; each CDR3 protein has one entry. This sample yields 75,000 to 95,000 distinct CDR3 sequences, of which about 22% are seen a single time; roughly 11% belongs to the top ten. Source material: a population of CD138-negative cells sorted from bone marrow. These receptors all come from a donor aged 40 or older with multiple myeloma.

This clonotype was recorded many times. The chain joins TRBV12-3 or TRBV12-4 to TRBJ2-5, with unresolved D. The CDR3 consists of 11 residues. Trimming took off 6 bases at V and 1 base at J, with 3 bases between the two ends. The CDR3 nucleotides are TGTGCCAGCAGGCTCCAAGAGACCCAGTACTTC. It specifies CASRLQETQYF.

V gene TRBV19 combines with J gene TRBJ2-2; D is uncertain. The CDR3 extends over 12 amino acids. V was shortened by 3 bases and J by 7 bases, with 6 bases between the two germline ends. CDR1 is LNHDA and CDR2 is SQIVND in the germline V gene (reference sequence). This CDR3 is CASSMSVGELFF. The DNA for the CDR3 is TGTGCCAGTAGTATGTCGGTCGGGGAGCTGTTTTTT.

The chain recombines TRBV20-1 with TRBJ1-2, with TRBD1 matching 9 bases. The germline V gene encodes CDR1 DFQATT and CDR2 SNEGSKA (reference sequence). J was trimmed by 6 bases and V by 2 bases; bases with no gene match: 4. The length of the CDR3 is 13 residues. The CDR3 loop reads CSARRQGENGYTF. The CDR3 coding sequence is TGCAGTGCTAGAAGACAGGGGGAAAATGGCTACACCTTC.

This clonotype was picked up many times. V is TRBV7-8 and J is TRBJ2-1; TRBD1 matches 10 bases. CDR3 length equals 15 residues. Germline V gene lookup returns CDR1 SGHVS and CDR2 FQNEAQ. The J segment lost 8 bases and the V segment lost 5 bases, leaving 9 bases of the junction unmatched. The CDR3 DNA sequence: TGTGCCAGCAGCCCCCGGGACAGGGGAAGGGATGAGCAGTTCTTC. Protein product: CASSPRDRGRDEQFF. Full variable domain (rest looked up from reference TRBV7-8 and TRBJ2-1): GAGVSQSPRYKVAKRGQDVALRCDPISGHVSLFWYQQALGQGPEFLTYFQNEAQLDKSGLPSDRFFAERPEGSVSTLKIQRTQQEDSAVYLCASSPRDRGRDEQFFGPGTRLTVL.

Concerning this clonotype itself: A much larger clone differs from this one at a single base, so this may be a read error. The gene calls are TRBV30 and TRBJ1-1; D is ambiguous. In germline, CDR1 is GTSNPN, CDR2 SVGIG (reference sequence). V lost 8 bases and J lost 1, with 14 bases in between. The CDR3 extends over 13 amino acids. As DNA, the CDR3 is TGTGCCAGGTCTCCACAGAGGAACACTGAAGCTTTCTTT. Its protein is CARSPQRNTEAFF.

This clonotype was recorded at least ten times. The chain uses TRBV18 and TRBJ2-7, with D tentatively TRBD1 (6 bases). The V end was cut by 6 bases, the J end by 1 base, with 10 bases between. The CDR3 runs 13 residues. Germline V lookup: CDR1 KGHSH, CDR2 LQKENI. The CDR3 DNA reads TGTGCCAGCTCGCGAGGACAGTCCTACGAGCAGTACTTC. It encodes CASSRGQSYEQYF.

The chain employs TRBV30 and TRBJ2-2; D not resolved. CDR1 is GTSNPN and CDR2 is SVGIG in the germline V gene (reference sequence). Trimming pared 3 bases from V and 0 bases from J, leaving 8 bases between. CDR3 length: 14 amino acids. In DNA, the CDR3 is TGTGCCTGGAGAAAGTCGACGAACACCGGGGAGCTGTTTTTT. As protein: CAWRKSTNTGELFF.

This clonotype was counted ten times or more. The J gene is TRBJ2-5, the V gene TRBV5-1; D uncertain. Trimming shortened V by 4 bases and J by 0 bases, and 16 bases separated the two germline ends. The germline CDR1 and CDR2 sequences are SGHRS and YFSETQ. This CDR3 comprises 16 residues. The DNA of the CDR3 is TGCGCCAGCAGCCCTGGTAGTATTCAGTACCAAGAGACCCAGTACTTC. Protein sequence: CASSPGSIQYQETQYF.

The J gene is TRBJ2-1, the V gene TRBV6-2 or TRBV6-3; 7 positions match TRBD2. Looked up from germline, CDR1 is MNHEY and CDR2 is SVGEGT. This CDR3 comprises 15 residues. With V trimmed by 0 bases and J by 4 bases, 3 bases remained unmatched. The DNA for the CDR3 is TGTGCCAGCAGTTACTCGGGGAGGGGTTACAATGAGCAGTTCTTC. Translated: CASSYSGRGYNEQFF.

This clonotype was observed at least ten times. The chain links TRBV11-3 to TRBJ2-3, with TRBD2 identical over 7 bases. This CDR3 is built from 14 residues. The V gene's germline CDR1 is SGHNT and CDR2 YENEEA. Trimming at V came to 5 bases and at J to 2 bases, leaving 4 bases not matched to a gene. DNA of the CDR3: TGTGCCAGCAGCACCGGGGGGTCCACAGATACGCAGTATTTT. It specifies CASSTGGSTDTQYF.

This clonotype was counted many times. A much larger clone differs by one base, so this may be a read error. V is TRBV30 and J is TRBJ2-1, with no clear D. Germline V CDR1 and CDR2: GTSNPN, SVGIG (reference sequence). There are 13 residues in the CDR3. The CDR3 sequence: CAWSRVGNNEQCF. The CDR3 DNA is TGTGCCTGGAGTCGAGTCGGTAACAATGAGCAGTGCTTC.

Only a few counts were recorded for this clonotype. The chain is built from TRBV11-2 and TRBJ1-3, with 8 bases fitting TRBD1. Unmatched junction bases numbered 6, after V lost 5 bases and J lost 0 bases. Germline CDR1 and CDR2: SGHAT and FQNNGV. CDR3 length: 16 residues. DNA of the CDR3: TGTGCCAGCAGCCCTCGACAGGGGTCCTCTGGAAACACCATATATTTT. Translation: CASSPRQGSSGNTIYF. Based on the CDR3 plus reference TRBV11-2 and TRBJ1-3, the full variable domain is EAGVAQSPRYKIIEKRQSVAFWCNPISGHATLYWYQQILGQGPKLLIQFQNNGVVDDSQLPKDRFSAERLKGVDSTLKIQPAKLEDSAVYLCASSPRQGSSGNTIYFGEGSWLTVV.

By share of the sample, this clonotype is medium-sized. The chain uses TRBV11-2 and TRBJ2-5, with D possibly TRBD2 on 7 matching bases. V was clipped by 5 bases and J by 3 bases, with 13 bases between them. The CDR3 is 14 residues long. Per the germline V gene, CDR1 is SGHAT and CDR2 is FQNNGV. As DNA, the CDR3 is TGTGCCAGCAGCCCGGGGGGACACAAAGAGACCCAGTACTTC. This sequence encodes CASSPGGHKETQYF.

This clonotype was counted many times. The chain is built from TRBV6-6 and TRBJ2-1; 9 nucleotides agree with TRBD1. The germline V gene has CDR1 MNHNY and CDR2 SVGAGI (reference sequence). The V and J ends lost 6 bases and 1 base, in that order; junction bases with no gene match: 7. The CDR3 covers 16 residues. CDR3 amino acids: CASRSTGGSSYNEQFF. In DNA, the CDR3 is TGTGCCAGCAGAAGTACAGGGGGCAGTTCCTACAATGAGCAGTTCTTC.

By share, this clonotype ranks as hyperexpanded. This chain connects TRBV28 to TRBJ2-7, with 11 bases aligning to TRBD1. This CDR3 is built from 14 residues. The V and J ends lost 6 bases and 3 bases, in that order; junction bases with no gene match: 4. CDR1 MDHEN and CDR2 SYDVKM come from the germline V gene. CDR3 region: CASRYGTGGYEQYF. CDR3 DNA sequence: TGTGCCAGCAGATATGGGACAGGGGGCTACGAGCAGTACTTC. The entire variable domain, with the rest obtained from reference TRBV28 and TRBJ2-7, is as follows: DVKVTQSSRYLVKRTGEKVFLECVQDMDHENMFWYRQDPGLGLRLIYFSYDVKMKEKGDIPEGYSVSREKKERFSLILESASTNQTSMYLCASRYGTGGYEQYFGPGTRLTVT.

Concerning this clonotype itself: A much larger clone differs by one base, so this may be a read error. V gene TRBV28 combines with J gene TRBJ2-5; possibly TRBD2 for D (5 bases). CDR3 size: 13 residues. Trimming removed 5 bases from V and 5 bases from J, with 12 bases in between. The germline V gene has CDR1 MDHEN and CDR2 SYDVKM. This CDR3 reads CASSIPAAETQYF. In nucleotides, the CDR3 is TGTGCCAGCAGTATACCAGCGGCCGAGACCCAGTACTTC.

In this sample, this clonotype turned up many times. The chain employs TRBV28 and TRBJ1-5; D call uncertain. V was shortened by 6 bases and J by 0 bases, with 6 bases between the two germline ends. The germline CDR1 and CDR2 sequences are MDHEN and SYDVKM. The CDR3 length is 13 residues. CDR3 residues: CASSRPSNQPQHF. CDR3 sequence (DNA): TGTGCCAGCAGCCGACCTAGCAATCAGCCCCAGCATTTT.

As concerns this clonotype: A much larger clone lies a single base off, so this may be a read error. The V call is TRBV7-9, the J call TRBJ2-2; 9 nucleotides match TRBD1. CDR1 is SEHNR and CDR2 is FQNEAQ in the germline V gene (reference sequence). The CDR3 has 16 amino acids. The chain's CDR3 is CASSLKGQGRTGELSF. The CDR3 bases are TGTGCCAGCAGCTTAAAGGGACAGGGCCGCACCGGGGAGCTGTCTTTT.

Points on this clonotype: This clone may be a read error of a much larger clone one base away. The chain couples TRBV27 to TRBJ2-3, with D unresolved. The germline gives CDR1 MNHEY, CDR2 SMNVEV (reference sequence). There are 14 residues in the CDR3. In nucleotides, the CDR3 is TGTGCCAGCAGCCCCTCCAGGAGTACAGATGCGCAGTATTTT. Its protein is CASSPSRSTDAQYF.

This clonotype has at least ten counts. The J gene is TRBJ2-5, the V gene TRBV12-3 or TRBV12-4; 9 bases agree with TRBD2. The V gene end was trimmed by 7 bases and the J gene end by 2 bases; junction bases not matched to a gene: 8. This CDR3 comprises 15 residues. The CDR3 DNA is TGTGCCAGCACGCGGGGGGGCTGGAGGCAAGAGACCCAGTACTTC. Translated, it gives CASTRGGWRQETQYF.

The chain links TRBV29-1 to TRBJ1-1; TRBD1 agrees at 8 bases. V trimming: 4 bases; J trimming: 6 bases; junction bases outside the gene matches: 10. The V gene's germline CDR1 is SQVTM and CDR2 ANQGSEA. The CDR3 runs 14 residues. CDR3 protein: CSVATGGMDAEAFF. CDR3 in DNA: TGCAGCGTTGCTACAGGGGGAATGGACGCTGAAGCTTTCTTT.

This clonotype was recorded at least ten times. The chain joins TRBV12-3 or TRBV12-4 to TRBJ2-1, with 9 nucleotides matching TRBD2. The CDR3 spans 16 residues. The V gene end was trimmed by 2 bases and the J gene end by 7 bases; junction bases not matched to a gene: 9. DNA of the CDR3: TGTGCCAGCAGTTTAAATGGCGGGGGGGGCCGGAATGAGCAGTTCTTC. Its translation is CASSLNGGGGRNEQFF.

This clonotype has a count of ten or more. The chain employs TRBV28 and TRBJ1-1; 7 nucleotides line up with TRBD1. CDR3 length: 16 amino acids. Germline V gene sequence: CDR1 MDHEN, CDR2 SYDVKM. V trimming: 5 bases; J trimming: 0 bases; junction bases outside the gene matches: 9. The CDR3: CASSPPTGMVNTEAFF. The CDR3 bases are TGTGCCAGCAGTCCCCCGACAGGGATGGTGAACACTGAAGCTTTCTTT.

In this sample, this clonotype turned up a few times. The gene calls are TRBV20-1 and TRBJ2-2; TRBD1 might be the D (5 bases). Per germline, CDR1 DFQATT and CDR2 SNEGSKA (reference sequence). The CDR3 totals 13 residues. Between the trimmed V and J ends, which lost 3 bases and 8 bases, there was a span of 13 bases. The CDR3 here is CSASDSPDGELFF. The CDR3 DNA sequence: TGCAGTGCTAGTGACAGCCCGGATGGGGAGCTGTTTTTT.

This clonotype has at least ten counts. This chain connects TRBV2 to TRBJ1-1; a possible D gene is TRBD1 (5 bases). This CDR3 contains 12 residues. The V end was cut by 2 bases, the J end by 5 bases, with 6 bases between. Germline V gene lookup returns CDR1 SNHLY and CDR2 FYNNEI. The CDR3 nucleotides read TGTGCCAGCAGTGAAAAGGGGACTGAAGCTTTCTTT. Protein: CASSEKGTEAFF.

This clonotype was counted many times. V and J are TRBV5-1 and TRBJ2-2; possibly TRBD1 for D (6 bases). V lost 3 bases to trimming and J lost 4 bases, with 13 bases between them. The CDR3 length is 15 residues. CDR1 is SGHRS, CDR2 YFSETQ, per germline. In DNA form, the CDR3 reads TGCGCCAGCAGCTGGACAGTCGCGGGCACCGGGGAGCTGTTTTTT. Its translation: CASSWTVAGTGELFF.

This clonotype was counted ten times or more. The chain has TRBV20-1 and TRBJ2-5, with a tentative D call TRBD1 (5 bases). The CDR3 covers 14 residues. Trimming removed 6 bases from V and 1 base from J, with 15 bases in between. Germline CDR1 and CDR2: DFQATT and SNEGSKA (reference sequence). CDR3 bases: TGCAGTGCGCTCAGGGTTGTCGTCCAAGAGACCCAGTACTTC. It yields the protein CSALRVVVQETQYF.

About this clonotype itself: A much larger clone lies one base from this, so it may be a read error. The chain joins TRBV7-7 to TRBJ2-1, with D hard to call. The V gene lost 4 bases and the J gene lost 4 bases, with 14 bases spanning the gap. CDR1 is SSHAT and CDR2 is FNYEAQ in the germline V gene (reference sequence). CDR3 length: 15 residues. Written as DNA, the CDR3 is TGTGCCAGCAGCTCAGAAGTGGGATTATACAATGAGCAGTTCTTC. Residues: CASSSEVGLYNEQFF.